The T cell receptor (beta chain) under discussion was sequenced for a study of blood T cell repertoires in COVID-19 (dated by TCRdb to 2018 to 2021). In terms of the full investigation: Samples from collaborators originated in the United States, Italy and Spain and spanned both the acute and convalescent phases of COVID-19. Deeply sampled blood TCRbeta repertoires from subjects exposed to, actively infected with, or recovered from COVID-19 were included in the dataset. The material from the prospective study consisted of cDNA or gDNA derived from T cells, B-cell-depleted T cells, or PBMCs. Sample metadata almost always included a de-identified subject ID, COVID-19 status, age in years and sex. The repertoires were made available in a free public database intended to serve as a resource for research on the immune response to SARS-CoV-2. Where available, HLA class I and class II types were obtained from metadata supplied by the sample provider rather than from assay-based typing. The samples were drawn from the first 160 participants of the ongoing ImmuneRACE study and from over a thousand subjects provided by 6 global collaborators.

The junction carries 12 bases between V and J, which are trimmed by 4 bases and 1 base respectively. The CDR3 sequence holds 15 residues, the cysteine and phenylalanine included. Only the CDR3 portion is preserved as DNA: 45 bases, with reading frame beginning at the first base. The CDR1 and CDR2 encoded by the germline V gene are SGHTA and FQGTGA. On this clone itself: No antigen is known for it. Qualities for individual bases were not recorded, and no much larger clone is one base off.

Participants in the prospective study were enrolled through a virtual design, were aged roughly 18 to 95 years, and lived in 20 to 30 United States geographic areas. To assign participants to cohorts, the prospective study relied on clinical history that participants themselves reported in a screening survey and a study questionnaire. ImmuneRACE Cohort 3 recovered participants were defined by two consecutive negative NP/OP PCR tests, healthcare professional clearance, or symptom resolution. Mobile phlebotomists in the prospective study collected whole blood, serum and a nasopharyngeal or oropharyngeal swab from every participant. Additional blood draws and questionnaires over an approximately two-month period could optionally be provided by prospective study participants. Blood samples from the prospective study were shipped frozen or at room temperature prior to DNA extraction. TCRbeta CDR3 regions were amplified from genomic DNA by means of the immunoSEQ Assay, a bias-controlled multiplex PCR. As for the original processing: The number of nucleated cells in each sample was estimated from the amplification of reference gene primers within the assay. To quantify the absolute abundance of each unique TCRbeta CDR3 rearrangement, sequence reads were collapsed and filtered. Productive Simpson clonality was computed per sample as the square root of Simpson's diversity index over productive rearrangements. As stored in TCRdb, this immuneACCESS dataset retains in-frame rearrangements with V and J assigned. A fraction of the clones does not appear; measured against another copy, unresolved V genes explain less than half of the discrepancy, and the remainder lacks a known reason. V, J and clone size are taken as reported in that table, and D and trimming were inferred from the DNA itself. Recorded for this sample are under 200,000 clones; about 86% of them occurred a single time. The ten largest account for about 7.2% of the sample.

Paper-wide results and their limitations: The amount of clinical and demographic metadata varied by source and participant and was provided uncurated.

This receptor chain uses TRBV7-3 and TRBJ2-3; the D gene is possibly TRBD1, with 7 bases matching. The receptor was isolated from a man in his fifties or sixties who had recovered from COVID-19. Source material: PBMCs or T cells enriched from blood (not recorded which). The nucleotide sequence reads TGTGCCAGCAGCTCCAGGGGGGACCGCACAGATACGCAGTATTTT. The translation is CASSSRGDRTDTQYF.